This T cell receptor (beta chain) derives from a study of cytomegalovirus exposure and HLA in healthy donors. The CDR3 runs to 18 residues. V trimming: 5 bases; J trimming: 5 bases; junction bases outside the gene matches: 19. Germline assignment: CDR1 SEHNR and CDR2 FQNEAQ (reference sequence). In regard to this clone: Antigen: not known.

Assay used: immunoSEQ multiplex PCR; TCRdb lists only in-frame clones, some missing. The table has fewer than 250,000 clones, approximately 87% seen once. Overall study results and limits: A few CMV-associated chains were confirmed in vitro to be specific for CMV antigens. Diagnosis of cytomegalovirus status made by the classifier reportedly showed high specificity and sensitivity. The TCR clusters that emerged in the first cohort tended, a later analysis found, to co-occur in the approximately 130 validation repertoires. Cytomegalovirus-associated TCR beta chains were listed, numbering approximately 150.

Sequenced: PBMCs. This clonotype originated in a man between 18 and 29 years old in good health and CMV-seronegative. V and J are TRBV7-9 and TRBJ2-7; 9 positions agree with TRBD2. For the CDR3, the DNA is TGTGCCAGCAGCCCCTTGGGCGCGGGAGGGCCTAAACGTAACGAGCAGTACTTC. Translating it yields CASSPLGAGGPKRNEQYF.